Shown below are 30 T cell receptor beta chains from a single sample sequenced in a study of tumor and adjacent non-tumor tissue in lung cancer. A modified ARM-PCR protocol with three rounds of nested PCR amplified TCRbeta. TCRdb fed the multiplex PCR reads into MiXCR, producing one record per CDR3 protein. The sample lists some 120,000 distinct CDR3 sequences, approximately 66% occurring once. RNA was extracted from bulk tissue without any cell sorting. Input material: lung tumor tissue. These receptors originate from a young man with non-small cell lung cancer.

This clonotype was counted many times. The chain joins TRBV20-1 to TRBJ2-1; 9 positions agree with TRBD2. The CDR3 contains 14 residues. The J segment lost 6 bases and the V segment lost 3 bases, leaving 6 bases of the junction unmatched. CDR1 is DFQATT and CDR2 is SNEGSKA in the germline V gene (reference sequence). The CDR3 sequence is CSASSVREGNEQFF. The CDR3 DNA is TGCAGTGCTAGTTCCGTGCGGGAGGGCAATGAGCAGTTCTTC.

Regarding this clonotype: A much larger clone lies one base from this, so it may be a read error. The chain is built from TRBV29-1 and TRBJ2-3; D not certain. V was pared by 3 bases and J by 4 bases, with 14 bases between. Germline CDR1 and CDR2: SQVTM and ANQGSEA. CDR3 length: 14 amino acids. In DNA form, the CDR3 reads TGCAGCGTTGATCTGATGAGAGCAGCAGATACGCAGTATTTT. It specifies CSVDLMRAADTQYF.

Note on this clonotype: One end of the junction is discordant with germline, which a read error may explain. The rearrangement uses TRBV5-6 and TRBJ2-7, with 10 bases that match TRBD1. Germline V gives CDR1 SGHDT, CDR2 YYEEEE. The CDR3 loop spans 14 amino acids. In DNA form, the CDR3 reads TGTGCCAGCAGCAAGACAGGGGGCGCGTGGGAGCAGTATTTC. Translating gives CASSKTGGAWEQYF.

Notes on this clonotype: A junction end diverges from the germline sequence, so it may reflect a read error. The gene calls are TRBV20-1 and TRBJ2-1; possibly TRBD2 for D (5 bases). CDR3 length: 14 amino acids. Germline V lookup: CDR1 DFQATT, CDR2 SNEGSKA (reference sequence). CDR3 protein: CGARTSVGYNEQFF. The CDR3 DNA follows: TGCGGTGCTCGTACTAGTGTGGGTTACAATGAGCAGTTCTTC.

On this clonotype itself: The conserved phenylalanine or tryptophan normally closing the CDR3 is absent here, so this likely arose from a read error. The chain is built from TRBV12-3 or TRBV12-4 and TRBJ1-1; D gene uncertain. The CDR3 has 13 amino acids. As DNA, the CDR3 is TGTGCCTGCAGTCCGCGACAGAACACTGAAGCTTTCTAT. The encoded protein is CACSPRQNTEAFY.

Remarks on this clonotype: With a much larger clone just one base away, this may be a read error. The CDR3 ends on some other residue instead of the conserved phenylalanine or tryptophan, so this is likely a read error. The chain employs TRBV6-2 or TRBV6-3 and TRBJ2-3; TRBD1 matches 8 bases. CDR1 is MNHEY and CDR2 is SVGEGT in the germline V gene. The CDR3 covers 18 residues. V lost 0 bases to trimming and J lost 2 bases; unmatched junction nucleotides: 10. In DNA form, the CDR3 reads TGTGCCAGCAGTTACTCACGGGCGACAGGGGAGGACACAGATACGCAGTATTAT. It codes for CASSYSRATGEDTDTQYY.

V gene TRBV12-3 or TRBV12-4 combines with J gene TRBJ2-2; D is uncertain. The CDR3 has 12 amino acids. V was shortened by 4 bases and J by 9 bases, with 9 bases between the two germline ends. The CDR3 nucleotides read TGTGCCAGCAGTTATGGTACCAGGGAGCTGTTTTTT. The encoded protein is CASSYGTRELFF.

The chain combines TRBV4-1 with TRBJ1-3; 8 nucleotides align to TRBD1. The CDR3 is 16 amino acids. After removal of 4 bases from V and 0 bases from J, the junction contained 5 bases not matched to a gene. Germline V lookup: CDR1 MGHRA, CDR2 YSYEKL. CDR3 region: CASSRTTGGSGNTIYF. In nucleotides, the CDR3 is TGCGCCAGCAGCCGAACCACAGGGGGCTCTGGAAACACCATATATTTT.

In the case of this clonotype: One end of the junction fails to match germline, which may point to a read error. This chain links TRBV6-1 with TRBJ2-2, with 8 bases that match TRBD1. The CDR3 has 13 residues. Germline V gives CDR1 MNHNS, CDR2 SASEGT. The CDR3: CANRAGGTGELFF. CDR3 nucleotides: TGTGCCAACAGGGCAGGGGGCACCGGGGAGTTGTTTTTT.

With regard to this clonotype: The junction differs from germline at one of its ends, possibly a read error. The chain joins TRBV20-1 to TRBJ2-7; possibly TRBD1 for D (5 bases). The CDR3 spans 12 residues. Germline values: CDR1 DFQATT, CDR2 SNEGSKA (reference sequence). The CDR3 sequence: CSAETDSYKQYF. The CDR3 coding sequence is TGCAGTGCCGAGACAGACTCCTACAAGCAGTACTTC.

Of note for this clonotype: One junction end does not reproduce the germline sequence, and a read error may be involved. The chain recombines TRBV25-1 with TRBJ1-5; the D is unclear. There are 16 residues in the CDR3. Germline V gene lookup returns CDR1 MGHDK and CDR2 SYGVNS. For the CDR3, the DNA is TGTGCCAGCAGTGAATCGGGAGAGAGTAGCAATCAGCCTCAGCATTTT. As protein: CASSESGESSNQPQHF.

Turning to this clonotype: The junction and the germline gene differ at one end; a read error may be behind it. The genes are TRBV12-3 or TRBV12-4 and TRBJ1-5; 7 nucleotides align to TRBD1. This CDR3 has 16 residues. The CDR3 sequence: CASSLQGGEGNQPKHF. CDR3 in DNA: TGTGCCAGCAGTTTACAGGGGGGCGAGGGCAATCAGCCCAAGCATTTT.

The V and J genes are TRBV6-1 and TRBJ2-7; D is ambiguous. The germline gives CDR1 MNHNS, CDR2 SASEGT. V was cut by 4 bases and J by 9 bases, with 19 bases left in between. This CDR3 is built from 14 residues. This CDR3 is CASSGNLSSYMQYF. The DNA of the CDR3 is TGTGCCAGCAGTGGAAACTTGAGCTCCTACATGCAGTACTTC.

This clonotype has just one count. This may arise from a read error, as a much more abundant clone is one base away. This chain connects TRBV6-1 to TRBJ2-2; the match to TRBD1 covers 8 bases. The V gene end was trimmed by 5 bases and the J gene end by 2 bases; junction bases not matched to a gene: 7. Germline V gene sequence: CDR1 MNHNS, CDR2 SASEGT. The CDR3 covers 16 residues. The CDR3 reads CASSSLDRDNTGELFF. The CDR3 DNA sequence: TGTGCCAGCAGTTCGCTGGACAGGGACAACACCGGGGAGCTGTTTTTT.

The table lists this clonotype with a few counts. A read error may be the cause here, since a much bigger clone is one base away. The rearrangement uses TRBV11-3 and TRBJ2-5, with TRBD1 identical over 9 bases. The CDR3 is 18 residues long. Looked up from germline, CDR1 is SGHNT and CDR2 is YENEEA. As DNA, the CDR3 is TGTGCCAGCAGCCCAATCCATCCGGGACAGGGCAACGAAGAGACCCCGTACTTC. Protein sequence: CASSPIHPGQGNEETPYF.

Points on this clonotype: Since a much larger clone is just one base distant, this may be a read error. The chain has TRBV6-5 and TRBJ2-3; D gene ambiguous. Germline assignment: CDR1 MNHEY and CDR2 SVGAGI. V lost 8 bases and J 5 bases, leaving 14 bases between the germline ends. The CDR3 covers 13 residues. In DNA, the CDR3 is TGTGCCAGCTGGACCTCGGGTAGAGATACGCAGTATTTT. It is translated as CASWTSGRDTQYF.

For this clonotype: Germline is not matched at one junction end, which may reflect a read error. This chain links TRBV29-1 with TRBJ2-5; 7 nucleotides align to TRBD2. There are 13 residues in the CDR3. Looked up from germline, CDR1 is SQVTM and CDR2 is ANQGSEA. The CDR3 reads CSVGQERGRAQCF. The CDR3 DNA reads TGTAGCGTTGGTCAGGAGCGGGGAAGGGCCCAGTGCTTC.

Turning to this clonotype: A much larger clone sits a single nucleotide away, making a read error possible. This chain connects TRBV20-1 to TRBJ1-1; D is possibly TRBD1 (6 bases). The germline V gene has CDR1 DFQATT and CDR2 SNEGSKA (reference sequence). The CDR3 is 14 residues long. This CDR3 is CSARHHRARTEVFF. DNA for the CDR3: TGCAGTGCTAGACACCACAGGGCGCGCACTGAAGTTTTCTTT.

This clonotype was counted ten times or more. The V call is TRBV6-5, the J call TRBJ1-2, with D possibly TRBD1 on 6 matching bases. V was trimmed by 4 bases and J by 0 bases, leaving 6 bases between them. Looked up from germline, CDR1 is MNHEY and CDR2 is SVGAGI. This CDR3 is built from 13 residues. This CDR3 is CASSWDTNYGYTF. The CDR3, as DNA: TGTGCCAGCAGTTGGGACACTAACTATGGCTACACCTTC.

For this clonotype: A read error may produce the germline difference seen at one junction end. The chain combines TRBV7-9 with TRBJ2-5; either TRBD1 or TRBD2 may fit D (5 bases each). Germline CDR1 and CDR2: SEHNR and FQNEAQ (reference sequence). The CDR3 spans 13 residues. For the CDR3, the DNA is TGTGTCAGCAGCTGGGGGTCCCAAGAGACCCAGTACTTC. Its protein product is CVSSWGSQETQYF.

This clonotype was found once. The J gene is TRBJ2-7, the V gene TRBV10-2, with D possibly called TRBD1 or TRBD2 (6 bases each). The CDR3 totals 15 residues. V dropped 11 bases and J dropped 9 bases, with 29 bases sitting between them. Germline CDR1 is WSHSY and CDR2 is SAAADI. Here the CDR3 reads CAGGESVRGAPGQYF. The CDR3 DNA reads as TGCGCCGGCGGTGAGTCTGTTAGGGGGGCCCCGGGGCAGTACTTC.

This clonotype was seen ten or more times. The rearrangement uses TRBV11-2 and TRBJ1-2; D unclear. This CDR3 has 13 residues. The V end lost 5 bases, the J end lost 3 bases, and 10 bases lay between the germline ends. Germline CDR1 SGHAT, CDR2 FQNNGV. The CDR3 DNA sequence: TGTGCCAGCAGCGTTGGCCTCGACTATGGCTACACCTTC. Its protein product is CASSVGLDYGYTF.

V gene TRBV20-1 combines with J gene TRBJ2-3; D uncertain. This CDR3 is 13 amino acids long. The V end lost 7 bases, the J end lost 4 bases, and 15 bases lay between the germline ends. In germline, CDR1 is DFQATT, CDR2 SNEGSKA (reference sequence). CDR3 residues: CSVPPPKADTQYF. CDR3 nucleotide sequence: TGCAGTGTCCCCCCTCCTAAGGCAGATACGCAGTATTTT.

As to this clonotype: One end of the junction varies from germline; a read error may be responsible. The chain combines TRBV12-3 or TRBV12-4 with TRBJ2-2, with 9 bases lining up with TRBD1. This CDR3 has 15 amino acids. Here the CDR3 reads CTSTVTTGGPGELFF. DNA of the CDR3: TGTACCAGCACTGTCACGACAGGGGGTCCCGGGGAGCTGTTTTTT.

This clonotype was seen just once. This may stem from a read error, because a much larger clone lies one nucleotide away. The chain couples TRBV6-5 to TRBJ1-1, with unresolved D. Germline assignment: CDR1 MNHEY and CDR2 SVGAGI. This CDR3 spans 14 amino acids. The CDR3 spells CASRALIGNTKAFF. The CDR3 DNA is TGTGCCAGCAGGGCCCTCATTGGGAACACTAAAGCTTTCTTT.

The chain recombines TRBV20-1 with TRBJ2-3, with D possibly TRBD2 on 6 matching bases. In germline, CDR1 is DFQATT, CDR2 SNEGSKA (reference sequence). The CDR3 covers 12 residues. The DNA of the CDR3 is TGCGGTACTAGAGATAGACTAGTGGGCCTGTATTTT. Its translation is CGTRDRLVGLYF.

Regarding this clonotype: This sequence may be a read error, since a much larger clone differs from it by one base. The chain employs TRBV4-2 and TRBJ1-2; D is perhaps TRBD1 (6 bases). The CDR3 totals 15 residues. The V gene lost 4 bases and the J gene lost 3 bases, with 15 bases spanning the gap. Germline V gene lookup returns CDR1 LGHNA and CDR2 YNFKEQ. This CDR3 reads CASSPVVSGDYGYTF. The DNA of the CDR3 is TGTGCCAGCAGCCCGGTGGTATCAGGGGACTATGGCTACACCTTC.

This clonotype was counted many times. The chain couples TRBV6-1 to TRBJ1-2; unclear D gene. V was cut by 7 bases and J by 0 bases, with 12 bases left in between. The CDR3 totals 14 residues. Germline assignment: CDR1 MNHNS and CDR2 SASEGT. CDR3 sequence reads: CASNSGSANYGYTF. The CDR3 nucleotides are TGTGCCAGCAATAGTGGTTCAGCTAACTATGGCTACACCTTC.

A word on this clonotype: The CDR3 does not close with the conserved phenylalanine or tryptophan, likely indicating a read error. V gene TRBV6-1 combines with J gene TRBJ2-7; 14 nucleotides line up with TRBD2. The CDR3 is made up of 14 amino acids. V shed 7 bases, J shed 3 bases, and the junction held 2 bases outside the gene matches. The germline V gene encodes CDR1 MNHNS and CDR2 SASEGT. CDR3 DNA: TGTGCCAGCAATGGACTAGCGGGAGGCTACGAGCAGTACTAC. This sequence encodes CASNGLAGGYEQYY.

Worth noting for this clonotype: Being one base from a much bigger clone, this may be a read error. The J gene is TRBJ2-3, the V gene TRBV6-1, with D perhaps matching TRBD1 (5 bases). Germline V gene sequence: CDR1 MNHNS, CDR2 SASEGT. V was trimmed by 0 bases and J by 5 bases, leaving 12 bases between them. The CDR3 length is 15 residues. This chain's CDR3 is CASSEASGIQDTQYF. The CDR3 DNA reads TGTGCCAGCAGTGAAGCTTCAGGGATTCAAGATACGCAGTATTTT.